This T cell receptor beta chain was sequenced for a study of T-cell memory formation after mild COVID-19 (dated by TCRdb to about 2021). Regarding the complete study: TCR sequence clusters from the two donors were found to be largely donor specific. T-cell clones expanding and contracting after mild COVID-19 in a couple of donors were tracked by longitudinal TCRalpha and TCRbeta repertoire sequencing. Two young, previously healthy adult volunteers, one female and one male, were included in the cohort. Study-wide conclusions, independent of this receptor: Some responding clones were detected in pre-infection memory, which suggested that pre-existing cross-reactive memory T cells had joined the SARS-CoV-2 response. Contracting CD4+ clones were located mainly in the CM and EM memory subsets, whereas CD8+ clones were found to be enriched in EMRA. Whether the second-wave clones peaking on day 37 were SARS-CoV-2 specific was not confirmed. Clones that contracted from day 15 to 85 showed balanced CD4/CD8 phenotypes, whereas a second wave of clones that expanded from day 15 to 37 leaned towards CD4+. Only a couple of mild cases were covered by the study, and larger cohorts that include severe cases with pre-infection samples were considered necessary.

PBMCs were isolated by Ficoll-Paque density gradient centrifugation. The CDR3 contains 14 residues, cysteine and phenylalanine counted. Only the CDR3 region is kept as DNA, spanning 42 bases read in frame from base 1. V gives up 3 bases and J gives up 1 base, and the segment between their germline ends measures 10 bases. CDR1 SGHDN and CDR2 FVKESK are derived from the germline V gene. For this clonotype: This clone's antigen is unknown. The sample holds no much larger clone one base away, and base qualities are not on file.

The sample was run on an Illumina NovaSeq 6000. Using 5'RACE with constant-segment primers, TCRalpha and TCRbeta cDNA libraries were constructed, with sample barcodes and unique molecular identifiers added in the process. Trizol reagent was used to extract RNA from every sample. Library amplification was performed in two PCR steps, and a second sample barcode and Illumina TruSeq adapters were introduced in the second step. Sequencing of libraries was performed on an Illumina NovaSeq with 2 x 150 bp paired-end reads. Concerning the study's data processing: Reads were demultiplexed and collapsed into UMI-guided consensus sequences with migec v1.2.7. Using mixcr v2.1.11, UMI consensuses were aligned to TRA and TRB V and J templates and then assembled into clonotypes. A clonotype was counted as expanded or contracted only if both edgeR and NoisET called the change significant, with noise models trained on biological replicates. For edgeR calls, a false discovery rate-adjusted p below 0.01 and a log2 fold-change threshold of 1 were applied. As an exploratory analysis of dynamics, max-normalized trajectories of the 1000 most abundant clonotypes were examined with PCA combined with hierarchical clustering. Each responding clone was given a CD4 or CD8 phenotype based on the CD4+ and CD8+ repertoires, which had been sequenced separately. The public reads were reanalyzed by TCRdb: fastp trimming at Q25, MiXCR alignment, in-frame beta chains only. Records with the same CDR3 protein are collapsed into one entry carrying the most frequent genes and DNA. TCRdb, not the original authors, processed these V and J calls. The sample contains about 350,000 distinct CDR3 sequences, approximately 15% of them found a single time. Approximately 21% of the sample is taken by the ten largest.

The chain was built from TRBV14 and TRBJ2-7; there is no confident call for the D gene. The sequenced sample was PBMCs or a T cell subset sorted from them (not recorded which). This sequence originates from a man aged 18 to 29 who had mild COVID-19 (a few samples of this study predate the infection). The sample titles of this study are shuffled in the database, so cell type and time point are left out; the donor was told from shared clones. The nucleotide sequence is given as TGTGCCAGCAGCCAGTCTGTCAGGTCCTACGAGCAGTACTTC. Its product reads: CASSQSVRSYEQYF.